These 22 T cell receptor beta chains share one sample of origin, sequenced in a study of T cells in Graves' hyperthyroidism and ophthalmopathy. Researchers took RNA transcripts and amplified the TCR beta CDR3 regions from them. The HTBI set primed first-round TCR CDR3 RT-PCR. One entry per CDR3 protein results from TCRdb running MiXCR on the multiplex PCR reads. This table has about 480,000 distinct CDR3 sequences, about 15% appearing once. The sample taken for sequencing was blood. These receptors all come from a woman younger than 35 with Graves' hyperthyroidism.

This clonotype was recorded many times. The chain combines TRBV20-1 with TRBJ1-4; the D is unclear. Trimming stripped 0 bases from V and 7 bases from J, with 12 bases between. The germline CDR1 and CDR2 sequences are DFQATT and SNEGSKA (reference sequence). There are 14 residues in the CDR3. The CDR3 sequence is CSARDIAGVEKLFF. DNA of the CDR3: TGCAGTGCTAGAGATATAGCGGGTGTTGAAAAACTGTTTTTT.

This chain joins TRBV4-3 and TRBJ2-5, with 10 bases lining up with TRBD2. Trimming cost V 1 base and J 5 bases; bases outside gene matches: 10. The CDR3 has 17 amino acids. CDR1 and CDR2 from the germline V gene are LGHNA and YSLEER. The CDR3 DNA is TGCGCCAGCAGCCAAGCGGGGTCTAGCGGGAGATTGGAGACCCAGTACTTC. Residues: CASSQAGSSGRLETQYF.

This clonotype was seen many times. The chain links TRBV11-2 to TRBJ2-3, with 8 bases fitting TRBD1. Germline CDR1 reads SGHAT; CDR2 reads FQNNGV. The V segment lost 4 bases and the J segment 1 base; nucleotides outside the gene matches: 22. CDR3 length: 21 residues. The CDR3 nucleotides read TGTGCCAGCAGCTCCCTACACGGGTTTGGACAGGGCGTGGCGGGCACAGATACGCAGTATTTT. It yields the protein CASSSLHGFGQGVAGTDTQYF.

This clonotype has ten or more counts. V and J are TRBV7-2 and TRBJ1-2; D uncertain. The CDR3 consists of 14 residues. The V end was cut by 1 base, the J end by 5 bases, with 11 bases between. CDR1 and CDR2 (germline): SGHTA, FQGNSA. The DNA for the CDR3 is TGTGCCAGCAGCTTAGGGTCGGTTGGATATGGCTACACCTTC. It codes for CASSLGSVGYGYTF.

The V call is TRBV19, the J call TRBJ1-5, with no clear D. There are 15 residues in the CDR3. CDR1 LNHDA and CDR2 SQIVND come from the germline V gene (reference sequence). V was shortened by 5 bases and J by 2 bases, with 13 bases between the two germline ends. CDR3 loop: CASSLTAIGNQPQHF. The DNA for the CDR3 is TGTGCCAGTAGTCTGACTGCGATAGGCAATCAGCCCCAGCATTTT.

This clonotype was observed many times. The V and J genes are TRBV12-3 or TRBV12-4 and TRBJ2-4; a possible D gene is TRBD1 (5 bases). The CDR3 spans 17 residues. V lost 7 bases and J lost 0, with 19 bases in between. The CDR3 DNA sequence: TGTGCCAGCACTTTTGGGTGGGGCAGTAGAGCCAAAAACATTCAGTACTTC. Translation: CASTFGWGSRAKNIQYF.

This clonotype has ten or more counts. The chain joins TRBV7-6 to TRBJ2-3; 8 nucleotides line up with TRBD2. J gave up 0 bases and V 5 bases, and 4 bases lay outside the gene matches. Germline V gene sequence: CDR1 SGHVS, CDR2 FNYEAQ. The CDR3 runs to 15 residues. This CDR3 is CASSRRGESTDTQYF. The CDR3 coding sequence is TGTGCCAGCAGCCGGCGGGGGGAGAGCACAGATACGCAGTATTTT.

Many counts were recorded for this clonotype. The rearrangement links TRBV24-1 to TRBJ2-7; the D is unclear. Trimming pared 4 bases from V and 5 bases from J, leaving 11 bases between. Germline V gives CDR1 KGHDR, CDR2 SFDVKD. The CDR3 contains 13 residues. CDR3 in amino acids: CATSDPLTDEQYF. For the CDR3, the DNA is TGTGCCACCAGTGACCCGCTGACCGACGAGCAGTACTTC.

This clonotype showed up just a few times. This sequence joins TRBV30 and TRBJ2-6; no clear D. The CDR3 totals 14 residues. Germline CDR1 GTSNPN, CDR2 SVGIG (reference sequence). The germline V and J ends were trimmed by 7 bases and 0 bases, with 10 bases remaining between them. The CDR3 DNA is TGTGCCTACCCCAGGACCTCTGGGGCCAACGTCCTGACTTTC. Its translation is CAYPRTSGANVLTF.

This clonotype came up many times. The CDR3: CASTPTDGRAEAFF. In DNA form, the CDR3 reads TGTGCCAGCACCCCGACGGACGGTCGGGCTGAAGCTTTCTTT. This chain joins TRBV12-3 or TRBV12-4 and TRBJ1-1; D is unclear. V dropped 7 bases and J dropped 6 bases, with 18 bases sitting between them. The CDR3 is 14 residues long.

This clonotype was counted many times. The rearrangement uses TRBV11-2 and TRBJ1-1; possibly TRBD1 for D (5 bases). V shed 1 base and J shed 7 bases, with 19 bases lying between them. This CDR3 spans 16 amino acids. Germline V gene data show CDR1 as SGHAT and CDR2 as FQNNGV. CDR3 sequence: CASSLVSLSRAVEAFF. CDR3 coding DNA: TGTGCCAGCAGCTTAGTGTCCCTAAGCAGGGCCGTTGAAGCTTTCTTT.

This clonotype has ten or more counts. The chain has TRBV12-3 or TRBV12-4 and TRBJ2-6, with TRBD2 matching over 8 bases. Germline trimming cut 8 bases from V and 0 bases from J; bases unmatched to any gene: 12. This CDR3 region has 18 residues. The CDR3, as DNA: TGTGCCAGCGGGCCCGGGGGGGTTGGGATCTCTGGGGCCAACGTCCTGACTTTC. It translates to CASGPGGVGISGANVLTF.

This clonotype was counted many times. The chain carries TRBV7-8 and TRBJ2-2; 8 nucleotides match TRBD1. The germline V gene has CDR1 SGHVS and CDR2 FQNEAQ. The CDR3 covers 17 residues. The J segment lost 3 bases and the V segment lost 0 bases, leaving 6 bases of the junction unmatched. The CDR3 DNA follows: TGTGCCAGCAGCTTAGCTCTCGGACAGGGAGACACCGGGGAGCTGTTTTTT. It encodes CASSLALGQGDTGELFF.

Ten or more counts support this clonotype. This chain joins TRBV6-4 and TRBJ2-3; D is possibly TRBD2 (5 bases). Trimming removed 2 bases at V and 4 bases at J, with 13 bases between. The germline V gene has CDR1 MRHNA and CDR2 SNTAGT. The CDR3 is 15 amino acids. The CDR3 DNA is TGTGCCAGCAGTGACGGACGGGGAGCAGCAGATACGCAGTATTTT. Its protein product is CASSDGRGAADTQYF.

This clonotype has ten or more counts. V usage is TRBV6-1 and J usage is TRBJ1-5, with a possible D match to TRBD1 (5 bases). Per the germline V gene, CDR1 is MNHNS and CDR2 is SASEGT. Trimming shortened V by 6 bases and J by 7 bases, and 13 bases separated the two germline ends. CDR3 length: 13 amino acids. CDR3 nucleotides: TGTGCCAGCAGACAAGTCGAGGGGCAGCCCCAGCATTTT. Amino acid sequence: CASRQVEGQPQHF.

This clonotype was found a few times. The chain employs TRBV5-4 and TRBJ2-1; a weak D match, TRBD2 (5 bases). Looked up from germline, CDR1 is SGHNT and CDR2 is YYREEE (reference sequence). The CDR3 consists of 13 residues. V was trimmed by 4 bases and J by 8 bases, leaving 13 bases between them. The CDR3 reads CASSPRGAHEQFF. For the CDR3, the DNA is TGTGCCAGCAGCCCCCGGGGAGCTCATGAGCAGTTCTTC.

This chain connects TRBV12-3 or TRBV12-4 to TRBJ2-3, with D possibly being TRBD1 (6 bases). The CDR3 spans 15 residues. V was pared by 2 bases and J by 4 bases, with 13 bases between. The CDR3 is CASSLTGGSADTQYF. CDR3 coding DNA: TGTGCCAGCAGTTTAACTGGGGGCTCGGCAGATACGCAGTATTTT.

This clonotype was observed at least ten times. The genes are TRBV2 and TRBJ1-6; no reliable D call. CDR1 and CDR2 from the germline V gene are SNHLY and FYNNEI. V lost 0 bases to trimming and J lost 9 bases, with 18 bases between them. The CDR3 sequence is 17 residues long. Here the CDR3 DNA reads TGTGCCAGCAGTGAAGCGCGGGGTAGAATATTCGGTTCACCCCTCCACTTT. It translates to CASSEARGRIFGSPLHF.

V and J are TRBV11-2 and TRBJ1-2, with TRBD1 as a possible D gene (6 bases). Germline assignment: CDR1 SGHAT and CDR2 FQNNGV. The CDR3 has 15 residues. Trimming took off 4 bases at V and 8 bases at J, with 20 bases between the two ends. The chain's CDR3 is CASSSPQGRSGGYTF. The CDR3 region has the DNA TGTGCCAGCAGCTCTCCTCAGGGGCGAAGCGGAGGCTACACCTTC.

The sample holds a few counts of this clonotype. The rearrangement joins TRBV4-1 to TRBJ2-7, with TRBD1 identical over 10 bases. J gave up 4 bases and V 6 bases, and 9 bases lay outside the gene matches. This CDR3 is 15 amino acids long. The germline V gene encodes CDR1 MGHRA and CDR2 YSYEKL. The CDR3 region has the DNA TGCGCCAGCAGGGGACAGGGGCCTCAGGAATACGAGCAGTACTTC. Amino acids: CASRGQGPQEYEQYF.

On this clonotype: Being one base from a much bigger clone, this may be a read error. This chain uses TRBV30 with TRBJ1-1; TRBD1 might be the D (5 bases). Germline loops: CDR1 GTSNPN, CDR2 SVGIG (reference sequence). V lost 8 bases to trimming and J lost 0 bases, with 28 bases between them. The CDR3 has 18 amino acids. The chain's CDR3 is CAVGRPYGDLLMNTEAFF. The CDR3 coding sequence is TGTGCCGTTGGCCGGCCCTACGGGGACTTGCTCATGAACACTGAAGCTTTCTTT.

In this sample, this clonotype turned up many times. This chain connects TRBV6-1 to TRBJ2-7; 9 bases are shared with TRBD1. V was clipped by 5 bases and J by 0 bases; unmatched bases: 5. Per germline, CDR1 MNHNS and CDR2 SASEGT. The CDR3 contains 15 residues. The CDR3 region is CASSLTGGGSYEQYV. The CDR3 region has the DNA TGTGCCAGCAGTCTGACAGGGGGAGGCTCCTACGAGCAGTACGTC.